This TCR beta chain comes out of a study of control samples from healthy donors and cancer patients. The CDR3 is 14 amino acids. V gave up 9 bases and J gave up 0 bases; unmatched junction bases: 5. From germline, CDR1 is MGHDK and CDR2 SYGVNS. Assay used: immunoSEQ multiplex PCR; TCRdb lists only in-frame clones, some missing. The sample holds 100,000 to 150,000 clones, about 88% seen once. The source is a young man in good health. The chain is built from TRBV25-1 and TRBJ2-1, with TRBD2 matching over 7 bases. Material: blood. The CDR3 bases are TGTGCCAGTTTGGGGGGGACCTCCTACAATGAGCAGTTCTTC. It codes for CASLGGTSYNEQFF.